The 24 T cell receptor beta chains below come from one sample, sequenced in a study of T cells in Graves' hyperthyroidism and ophthalmopathy. From RNA transcripts, TCR beta CDR3 regions were amplified. Initially, a first-round RT-PCR of the TCR CDR3 employed the HTBI primer set. TCRdb called the multiplex PCR reads again in MiXCR, with one record for every CDR3 protein. The sample has some 250,000 distinct CDR3 sequences; roughly 15% are singletons. The material sequenced was blood. These receptors originate from a woman between 45 and 65 years old with Graves' hyperthyroidism that later progressed to Graves' ophthalmopathy.

This clonotype has a handful of counts. The chain combines TRBV9 with TRBJ2-1; the match to TRBD1 covers 9 bases. The length of the CDR3 is 14 residues. After removal of 4 bases from V and 8 bases from J, the junction contained 7 bases not matched to a gene. Germline V gives CDR1 SGDLS, CDR2 YYNGEE. In nucleotides, the CDR3 is TGTGCCAGCAGCCTTTGGACAGGGGTCGATGAGCAGTTCTTC. It is translated as CASSLWTGVDEQFF.

The table lists this clonotype with many counts. This rearrangement joins TRBV7-9 to TRBJ2-3; 7 bases are a match to TRBD2. Germline assignment: CDR1 SEHNR and CDR2 FQNEAQ (reference sequence). The CDR3 runs 15 residues. V was clipped by 8 bases and J by 4 bases; unmatched bases: 12. CDR3 region: CASRTSGKKADTQYF. DNA for the CDR3: TGTGCCAGCCGTACAAGCGGGAAAAAGGCAGATACGCAGTATTTT. Full variable domain (remainder filled in from reference TRBV7-9 and TRBJ2-3): DTGVSQNPRHKITKRGQNVTFRCDPISEHNRLYWYRQTLGQGPEFLTYFQNEAQLEKSRLLSDRFSAERPKGSFSTLEIQRTEQGDSAMYLCASRTSGKKADTQYFGPGTRLTVL.

The chain has TRBV6-1 and TRBJ1-1, with 11 bases aligning to TRBD1. The CDR3 runs 13 residues. The trim removed 6 bases at V and 10 bases at J, leaving 7 bases unmatched. Germline V CDR1 and CDR2: MNHNS, SASEGT. CDR3 nucleotides: TGTGCCAGCAGACCCCGGGACAGGGGGTCAGCTTTCTTT. Protein product: CASRPRDRGSAFF.

The V gene is TRBV7-9, the J gene TRBJ1-6; 9 nucleotides match TRBD1. V lost 4 bases to trimming and J lost 6 bases; unmatched junction nucleotides: 7. Germline CDR1 reads SEHNR; CDR2 reads FQNEAQ (reference sequence). This CDR3 is built from 16 residues. This CDR3 reads CASSSGLDRGNSPLHF. CDR3 sequence (DNA): TGTGCCAGCAGCTCGGGCCTGGACAGGGGTAATTCACCCCTCCACTTT.

This clonotype was seen repeatedly, ten times or more. The chain carries TRBV6-5 and TRBJ1-1; D unclear. From germline, CDR1 is MNHEY and CDR2 SVGAGI. Trimming removed 0 bases from V and 0 bases from J, with 11 bases in between. The CDR3 runs to 16 residues. The CDR3 DNA sequence: TGTGCCAGCAGTTACTCGACTGAACCCGTGAACACTGAAGCTTTCTTT. It yields the protein CASSYSTEPVNTEAFF.

Ten or more counts support this clonotype. V usage is TRBV11-3 and J usage is TRBJ2-1; 9 positions match TRBD2. Trimming took 3 bases from V and 6 from J; bases not matched to a gene: 6. CDR1 is SGHNT, CDR2 YENEEA, per germline. This CDR3 comprises 15 residues. The CDR3: CASSFGSGSSNEQFF. Written as DNA, the CDR3 is TGTGCCAGCAGCTTCGGTAGCGGGAGTTCCAATGAGCAGTTCTTC.

This clonotype has at least ten counts. The V gene is TRBV7-9, the J gene TRBJ1-2; 7 nucleotides align to TRBD1. The V gene end was trimmed by 5 bases and the J gene end by 8 bases; junction bases not matched to a gene: 11. CDR1 SEHNR and CDR2 FQNEAQ come from the germline V gene (reference sequence). This CDR3 is 14 amino acids long. The CDR3 sequence is CASSLTTGAGGYTF. CDR3 coding DNA: TGTGCCAGCAGCCTGACAACAGGGGCTGGGGGCTACACCTTC.

This clonotype came up many times. The J gene is TRBJ2-5, the V gene TRBV5-1; TRBD1 agrees at 7 bases. V trimming: 5 bases; J trimming: 3 bases; junction bases outside the gene matches: 7. The germline V gene has CDR1 SGHRS and CDR2 YFSETQ. This CDR3 has 14 amino acids. The CDR3 coding sequence is TGCGCCAGCAGTTTAACAGGGGCTAAAGAGACCCAGTACTTC. Its translation: CASSLTGAKETQYF.

This clonotype was detected ten times or more. V is TRBV5-1 and J is TRBJ2-7; 11 bases agree with TRBD2. Germline trimming cut 4 bases from V and 9 bases from J; bases unmatched to any gene: 9. CDR3 length equals 14 residues. Looked up from germline, CDR1 is SGHRS and CDR2 is YFSETQ. This CDR3 reads CASSPGLAARGQYF. DNA for the CDR3: TGCGCCAGCAGCCCGGGACTAGCGGCTCGAGGGCAGTACTTC.

This clonotype was found many times. The chain employs TRBV5-1 and TRBJ2-1, with TRBD1 matching over 7 bases. The CDR3 spans 17 residues. V lost 5 bases, J lost 6 bases, and 17 bases stayed unmatched. CDR1 and CDR2 (germline): SGHRS, YFSETQ. Here the CDR3 DNA reads TGCGCCAGCAGTTCGAGCCACCGGGACAGCATCTTCAATGAGCAGTTCTTC. Its protein is CASSSSHRDSIFNEQFF.

The chain is built from TRBV11-2 and TRBJ1-2; 7 bases map to TRBD1. Germline lookup yields CDR1 SGHAT and CDR2 FQNNGV. The V and J ends lost 5 bases and 2 bases, in that order; junction bases with no gene match: 5. CDR3 length: 14 amino acids. Here the CDR3 reads CASSRETGNYGYTF. The CDR3 region has the DNA TGTGCCAGCAGCCGTGAGACAGGGAACTATGGCTACACCTTC.

As concerns this clonotype: Possible read error: a much larger clone is one base away. The gene calls are TRBV12-3 or TRBV12-4 and TRBJ2-1; a possible D gene is TRBD1 (6 bases). Trimming took off 6 bases at V and 10 bases at J, with 28 bases between the two ends. The CDR3 totals 17 residues. The CDR3 coding sequence is TGTGCCAGCAGCGCTCATTTTTTCACCGGGACAAGGGACGAGCAGTTCTTC. Amino acid sequence: CASSAHFFTGTRDEQFF.

This clonotype was detected many times. The rearrangement joins TRBV11-2 to TRBJ2-7, with a possible D match to TRBD2 (6 bases). V lost 1 base and J lost 8, with 9 bases in between. CDR1 and CDR2 from the germline V gene are SGHAT and FQNNGV. This CDR3 has 12 amino acids. CDR3 protein: CASSLALAKQYF. The CDR3 DNA reads TGTGCCAGCAGCTTAGCACTAGCTAAGCAGTACTTC. Supplemented by reference TRBV11-2 and TRBJ2-7, the full variable domain reads EAGVAQSPRYKIIEKRQSVAFWCNPISGHATLYWYQQILGQGPKLLIQFQNNGVVDDSQLPKDRFSAERLKGVDSTLKIQPAKLEDSAVYLCASSLALAKQYFGPGTRLTVT.

This clonotype was recorded at least ten times. The chain has TRBV7-2 and TRBJ2-6; possible D gene TRBD2, 6 bases. There are 18 residues in the CDR3. Germline V gene lookup returns CDR1 SGHTA and CDR2 FQGNSA. V lost 2 bases to trimming and J lost 2 bases, with 16 bases between them. CDR3 sequence: CASSLFGGGTTGANVLTF. CDR3 coding DNA: TGTGCCAGCAGCTTATTTGGCGGCGGGACCACTGGGGCCAACGTCCTGACTTTC.

Notes on this clonotype: An end of the junction differs from the germline gene, which may be a read error. V usage is TRBV15 and J usage is TRBJ2-2; possible D gene TRBD1, 6 bases. The CDR3 is 15 amino acids. Per the germline V gene, CDR1 is LNHNV and CDR2 is YYDKDF (reference sequence). The CDR3 reads CATRINNRVTGKLFF. CDR3 coding DNA: TGTGCCACCAGAATAAATAACAGGGTAACCGGGAAGCTGTTTTTT.

This clonotype came up many times. The V and J genes are TRBV5-1 and TRBJ2-5; tentative D call: TRBD1 (6 bases). This CDR3 has 14 amino acids. Germline V gene sequence: CDR1 SGHRS, CDR2 YFSETQ. The V and J ends lost 3 bases and 3 bases respectively, with 12 bases between them. CDR3 nucleotide sequence: TGCGCCAGCAGCTCAATCGACAGGAAAGAGACCCAGTACTTC. This translates into CASSSIDRKETQYF.

This clonotype has a handful of counts. V gene TRBV27 combines with J gene TRBJ1-1; the D is unclear. Germline values: CDR1 MNHEY, CDR2 SMNVEV (reference sequence). The V end was cut by 8 bases, the J end by 6 bases, with 19 bases between. This CDR3 is built from 14 residues. Here the CDR3 reads CASLGRRRIAEAFF. The CDR3 DNA sequence: TGTGCCAGCCTCGGGAGGAGGAGGATCGCTGAAGCTTTCTTT.

This clonotype was detected ten times or more. This rearrangement joins TRBV14 to TRBJ2-3; unclear D gene. Trimming cost V 2 bases and J 4 bases, with 10 bases left between them. This CDR3 is built from 14 residues. Germline V gene sequence: CDR1 SGHDN, CDR2 FVKESK. CDR3 sequence (DNA): TGTGCCAGCAGCCAATCCTATTTGGCAGATACGCAGTATTTT. It encodes CASSQSYLADTQYF.

This chain joins TRBV6-2 or TRBV6-3 and TRBJ2-1; 16 bases line up with TRBD2. Germline V gene data show CDR1 as MNHEY and CDR2 as SVGEGT. The CDR3 sequence is 18 residues long. The V segment lost 0 bases and the J segment 10 bases; nucleotides outside the gene matches: 9. The DNA for the CDR3 is TGTGCCAGCAGTTACTCTGGGGGACTAGCGGGAGGGCCGAAAGAGCAGTTCTTC. It encodes CASSYSGGLAGGPKEQFF.

This clonotype came up many times. This chain connects TRBV5-1 to TRBJ2-4; the D is unclear. This CDR3 has 13 residues. The V gene lost 0 bases and the J gene lost 6 bases, with 7 bases spanning the gap. Germline lookup yields CDR1 SGHRS and CDR2 YFSETQ. The CDR3 spells CASSLDYGNIQYF. CDR3 nucleotide sequence: TGCGCCAGCAGCTTGGACTATGGAAACATTCAGTACTTC.

There are a few counts of this clonotype. The gene calls are TRBV7-6 and TRBJ2-7; D is perhaps TRBD1 (6 bases). CDR1 is SGHVS and CDR2 is FNYEAQ in the germline V gene. The germline V and J ends were trimmed by 8 bases and 3 bases, with 20 bases remaining between them. The CDR3 covers 15 residues. CDR3 sequence reads: CASSLMGGQIYEQYF. The CDR3 nucleotides are TGTGCCAGCTCACTAATGGGCGGACAGATCTACGAGCAGTACTTC.

This clonotype was detected ten times or more. The chain links TRBV2 to TRBJ2-5; D not certain. The germline gives CDR1 SNHLY, CDR2 FYNNEI. V lost 6 bases to trimming and J lost 7 bases, with 27 bases between them. This CDR3 is built from 17 residues. The CDR3, as DNA: TGTGCCAGCAGCGTCCCAGTCGACGGAAACCTAATGAGGACCCAGTACTTC. The encoded protein is CASSVPVDGNLMRTQYF.

This clonotype was counted at least ten times. This chain connects TRBV20-1 to TRBJ2-3; TRBD2 aligns across 10 bases. Germline loops: CDR1 DFQATT, CDR2 SNEGSKA (reference sequence). There are 15 residues in the CDR3. The ends lost 6 bases at V and 4 bases at J; junction bases unmatched: 10. CDR3 coding DNA: TGCAGTGCCCCACCAGCGGGAGGGCAAGCAGATACGCAGTATTTT. Encoded protein: CSAPPAGGQADTQYF.

The sample holds many counts of this clonotype. This chain joins TRBV3-1 and TRBJ2-5; D not certain. The CDR3 extends over 13 amino acids. Trimming took 0 bases from V and 4 from J, leaving 6 bases between them. CDR1 LGHDT and CDR2 YNNKEL come from the germline V gene (reference sequence). This CDR3 is CASSQEERETQYF. In DNA form, the CDR3 reads TGTGCCAGCAGCCAAGAAGAGAGAGAGACCCAGTACTTC.